This T cell receptor beta chain was obtained from a study of T-cell memory formation after mild COVID-19. Points from the study as a whole: Second-wave clones reaching peak frequency on day 37 lacked confirmed SARS-CoV-2 specificity. That cross-reactive memory joined was suggested by some responding clones appearing in pre-infection memory.

CDR3 length: 15 residues. CDR1 MGHRA and CDR2 YSYEKL come from the germline V gene. Trimming shortened V by 1 base and J by 0 bases, and 6 bases separated the two germline ends. TCRdb reprocessed the 5' RACE reads via MiXCR and lists one record per CDR3 protein. The data hold 190,000 or so distinct CDR3 sequences, with roughly 23% observed a single time. Remarks on this clonotype: Its antigen remains unknown.

The sequence was collected from an adult woman who had mild COVID-19 (a few samples of this study predate the infection). Cell type and time point are not known. The chain employs TRBV4-1 and TRBJ2-2; D is uncertain. Material for sequencing was PBMCs or a T cell subset sorted from them (not recorded which). DNA for the CDR3: TGCGCCAGCAGCCAAGTCACGTCGAACACCGGGGAGCTGTTTTTT. It encodes CASSQVTSNTGELFF.